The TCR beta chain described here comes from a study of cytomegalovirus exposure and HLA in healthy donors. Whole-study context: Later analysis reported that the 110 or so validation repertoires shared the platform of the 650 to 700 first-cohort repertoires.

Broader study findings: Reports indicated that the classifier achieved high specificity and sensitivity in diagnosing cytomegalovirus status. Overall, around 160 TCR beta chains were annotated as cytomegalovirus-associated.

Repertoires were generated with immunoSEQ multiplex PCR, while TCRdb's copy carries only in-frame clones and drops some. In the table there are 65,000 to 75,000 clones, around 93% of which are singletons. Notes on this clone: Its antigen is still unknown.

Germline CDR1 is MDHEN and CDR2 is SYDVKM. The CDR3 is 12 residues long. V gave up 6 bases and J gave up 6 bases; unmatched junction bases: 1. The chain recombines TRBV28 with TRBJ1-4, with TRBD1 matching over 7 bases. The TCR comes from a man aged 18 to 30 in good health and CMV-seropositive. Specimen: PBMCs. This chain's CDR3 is CASSRGDEKLFF. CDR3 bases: TGTGCCAGCAGCAGGGGGGATGAAAAACTGTTTTTT. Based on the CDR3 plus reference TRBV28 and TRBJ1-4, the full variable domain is DVKVTQSSRYLVKRTGEKVFLECVQDMDHENMFWYRQDPGLGLRLIYFSYDVKMKEKGDIPEGYSVSREKKERFSLILESASTNQTSMYLCASSRGDEKLFFGSGTQLSVL.